This T cell receptor (beta chain) was sequenced during a study of cytomegalovirus exposure and HLA in healthy donors. The study ran its PCR with 60 Vbeta and 13 Jbeta primers. Profiling relied on immunoSEQ multiplex PCR, and the TCRdb table lists in-frame clones only, not all of them. The table includes 130,000 or so clones, roughly four fifths detected once. V dropped 1 base and J dropped 4; count of bases not matched to a gene: 8. Germline V gene data show CDR1 as SGHDT and CDR2 as YYEEEE. The CDR3 has 16 amino acids. The sample was PBMCs. The clonotype comes from a woman between 40 and 50 years old in good health and CMV-seronegative. The chain employs TRBV5-6 and TRBJ2-1; 7 nucleotides agree with TRBD2. DNA for the CDR3: TGTGCCAGCAGCTTGTGGCCGGGACTATCGTACAATGAGCAGTTCTTC. Residues: CASSLWPGLSYNEQFF.